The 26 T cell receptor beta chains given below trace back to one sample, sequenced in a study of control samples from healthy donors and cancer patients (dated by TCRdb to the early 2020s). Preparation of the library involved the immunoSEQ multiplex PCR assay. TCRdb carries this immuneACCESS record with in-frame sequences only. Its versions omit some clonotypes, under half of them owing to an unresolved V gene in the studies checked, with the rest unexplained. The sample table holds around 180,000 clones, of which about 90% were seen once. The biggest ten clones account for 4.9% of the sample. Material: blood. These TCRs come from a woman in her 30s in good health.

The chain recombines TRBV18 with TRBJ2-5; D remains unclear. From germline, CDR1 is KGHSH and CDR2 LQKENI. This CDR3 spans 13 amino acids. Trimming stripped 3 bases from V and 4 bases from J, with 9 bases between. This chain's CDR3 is CASSPDTAETQYF. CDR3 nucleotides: TGTGCCAGCTCACCCGATACAGCAGAGACCCAGTACTTC.

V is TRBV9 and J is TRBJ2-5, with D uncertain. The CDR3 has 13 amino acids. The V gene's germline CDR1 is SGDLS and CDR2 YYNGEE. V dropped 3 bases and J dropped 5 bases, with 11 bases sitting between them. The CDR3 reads CASSAPAYETQYF. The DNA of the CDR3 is TGTGCCAGCAGCGCACCAGCGTATGAGACCCAGTACTTC.

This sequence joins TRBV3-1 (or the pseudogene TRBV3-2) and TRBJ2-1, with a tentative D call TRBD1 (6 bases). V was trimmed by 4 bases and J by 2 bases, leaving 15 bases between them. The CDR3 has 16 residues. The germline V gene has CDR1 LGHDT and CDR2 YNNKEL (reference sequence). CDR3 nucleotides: TGTGCCAGCAGCCTCCAGACAGGAATTACCTACAATGAGCAGTTCTTC. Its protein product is CASSLQTGITYNEQFF.

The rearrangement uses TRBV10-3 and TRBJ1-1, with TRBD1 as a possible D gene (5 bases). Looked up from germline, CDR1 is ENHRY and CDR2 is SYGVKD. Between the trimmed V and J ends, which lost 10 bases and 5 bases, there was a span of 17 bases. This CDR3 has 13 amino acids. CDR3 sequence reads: CATEGRLATEAFF. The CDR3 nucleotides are TGTGCCACTGAGGGGCGTTTGGCTACTGAAGCTTTCTTT.

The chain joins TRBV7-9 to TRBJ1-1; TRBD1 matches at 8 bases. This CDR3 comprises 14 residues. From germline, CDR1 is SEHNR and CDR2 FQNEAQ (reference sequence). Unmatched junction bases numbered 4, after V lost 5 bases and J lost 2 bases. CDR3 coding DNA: TGTGCCAGCAGCCTACAGGGGGAAAACACTGAAGCTTTCTTT. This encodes CASSLQGENTEAFF.

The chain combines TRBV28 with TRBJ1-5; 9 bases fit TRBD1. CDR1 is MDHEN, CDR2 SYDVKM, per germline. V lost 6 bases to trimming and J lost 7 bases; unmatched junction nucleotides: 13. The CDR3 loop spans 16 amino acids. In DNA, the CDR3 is TGTGCCAGCAGAAGCACCGGGACAGGGCGGGGGCAGCCCCAGCATTTT. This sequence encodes CASRSTGTGRGQPQHF. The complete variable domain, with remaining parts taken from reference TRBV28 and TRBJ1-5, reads DVKVTQSSRYLVKRTGEKVFLECVQDMDHENMFWYRQDPGLGLRLIYFSYDVKMKEKGDIPEGYSVSREKKERFSLILESASTNQTSMYLCASRSTGTGRGQPQHFGDGTRLSIL.

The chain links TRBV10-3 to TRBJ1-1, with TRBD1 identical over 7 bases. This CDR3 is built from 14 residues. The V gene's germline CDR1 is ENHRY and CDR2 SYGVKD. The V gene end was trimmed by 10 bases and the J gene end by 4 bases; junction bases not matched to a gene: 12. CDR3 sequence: CATNLQGMATEAFF. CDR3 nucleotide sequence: TGTGCCACCAACCTACAGGGGATGGCCACTGAAGCTTTCTTT.

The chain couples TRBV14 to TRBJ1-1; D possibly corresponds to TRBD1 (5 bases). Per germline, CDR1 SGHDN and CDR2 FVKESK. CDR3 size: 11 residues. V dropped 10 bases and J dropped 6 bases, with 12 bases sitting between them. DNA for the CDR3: TGTGCCACCCAGGGTTTGGCTGAAGCTTTCTTT. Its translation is CATQGLAEAFF.

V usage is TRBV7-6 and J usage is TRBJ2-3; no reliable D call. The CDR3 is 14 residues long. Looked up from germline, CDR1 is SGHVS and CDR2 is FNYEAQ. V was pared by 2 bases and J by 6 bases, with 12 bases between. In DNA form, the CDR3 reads TGTGCCAGCAGCTTAAGGCGTGACCCCGATACGCAGTATTTT. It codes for CASSLRRDPDTQYF.

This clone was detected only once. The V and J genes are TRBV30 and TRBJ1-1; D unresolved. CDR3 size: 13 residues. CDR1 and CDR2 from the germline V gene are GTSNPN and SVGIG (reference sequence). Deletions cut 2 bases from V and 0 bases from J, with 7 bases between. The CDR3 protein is CAWSFGVNTEAFF. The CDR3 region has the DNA TGTGCCTGGAGTTTCGGTGTGAACACTGAAGCTTTCTTT. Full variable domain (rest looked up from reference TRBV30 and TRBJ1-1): SQTIHQWPATLVQPVGSPLSLECTVEGTSNPNLYWYRQAAGRGLQLLFYSVGIGQISSEVPQNLSASRPQDRQFILSSKKLLLSDSGFYLCAWSFGVNTEAFFGQGTRLTVV.

CDR3 region: CASSLELFPASSYNEQFF. Here the CDR3 DNA reads TGTGCCAGCAGCTTAGAGTTGTTCCCCGCCAGCTCCTACAATGAGCAGTTCTTC. The chain couples TRBV7-8 to TRBJ2-1; D not resolved. Looked up from germline, CDR1 is SGHVS and CDR2 is FQNEAQ. The V gene lost 1 base and the J gene lost 0 bases, with 16 bases spanning the gap. This CDR3 is built from 18 residues.

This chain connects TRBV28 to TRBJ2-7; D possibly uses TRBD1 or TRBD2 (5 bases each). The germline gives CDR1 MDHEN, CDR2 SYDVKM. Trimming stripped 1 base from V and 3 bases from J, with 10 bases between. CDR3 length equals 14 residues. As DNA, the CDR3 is TGTGCCAGCAGTTTATTAGGGACCAACTACGAGCAGTACTTC. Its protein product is CASSLLGTNYEQYF.

CDR3 bases: TGTGCCAGCAGCTTCGGAACAGGGTGGGAGACCCAGTACTTC. Translation: CASSFGTGWETQYF. This chain connects TRBV11-2 to TRBJ2-5, with D tentatively TRBD1 (6 bases). V lost 3 bases, J lost 5 bases, and 13 bases lay in between. CDR1 is SGHAT, CDR2 FQNNGV, per germline. The CDR3 runs to 14 residues.

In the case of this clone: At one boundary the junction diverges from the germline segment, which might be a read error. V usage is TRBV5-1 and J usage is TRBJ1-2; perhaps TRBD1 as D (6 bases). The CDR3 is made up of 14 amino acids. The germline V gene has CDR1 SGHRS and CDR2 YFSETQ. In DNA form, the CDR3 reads TGCGCCCGCAGCCCGGGGGGGGGCCGCTATGGCTACACCTTC. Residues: CARSPGGGRYGYTF.

This CDR3 reads CASSIGRSMRAFF. The CDR3 DNA reads as TGTGCCAGCAGCATAGGGCGATCAATGCGAGCTTTCTTT. J is TRBJ1-1 and V is TRBV28; unclear D gene. V was shortened by 6 bases and J by 10 bases, with 18 bases between the two germline ends. The CDR3 covers 13 residues. Germline values: CDR1 MDHEN, CDR2 SYDVKM.

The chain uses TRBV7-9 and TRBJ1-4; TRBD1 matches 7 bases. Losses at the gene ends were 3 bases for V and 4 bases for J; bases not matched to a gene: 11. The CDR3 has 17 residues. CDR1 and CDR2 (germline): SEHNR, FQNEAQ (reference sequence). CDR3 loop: CASSLGDRGQINEKLFF. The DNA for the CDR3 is TGTGCCAGCAGCTTGGGGGACCGGGGACAGATTAATGAAAAACTGTTTTTT.

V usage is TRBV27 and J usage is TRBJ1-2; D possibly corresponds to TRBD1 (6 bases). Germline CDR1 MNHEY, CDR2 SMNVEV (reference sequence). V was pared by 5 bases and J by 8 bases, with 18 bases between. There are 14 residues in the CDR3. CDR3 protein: CASSPRGAPLGYTF. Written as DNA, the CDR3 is TGTGCCAGCAGTCCCCGGGGGGCCCCCTTGGGCTACACCTTC.

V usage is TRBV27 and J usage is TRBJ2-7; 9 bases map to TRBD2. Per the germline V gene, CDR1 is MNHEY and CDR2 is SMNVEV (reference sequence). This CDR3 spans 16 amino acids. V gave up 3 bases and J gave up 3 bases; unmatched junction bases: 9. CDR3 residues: CASSFGSSGTHYEQYF. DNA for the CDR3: TGTGCCAGCAGTTTTGGGTCTAGCGGGACCCACTACGAGCAGTACTTC.

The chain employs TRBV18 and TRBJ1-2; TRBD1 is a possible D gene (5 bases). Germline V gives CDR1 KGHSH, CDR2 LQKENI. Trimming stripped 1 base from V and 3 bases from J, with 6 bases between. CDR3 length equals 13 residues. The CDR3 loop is CASSPQTDYGYTF. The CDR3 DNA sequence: TGTGCCAGCTCACCACAGACAGACTATGGCTACACCTTC.

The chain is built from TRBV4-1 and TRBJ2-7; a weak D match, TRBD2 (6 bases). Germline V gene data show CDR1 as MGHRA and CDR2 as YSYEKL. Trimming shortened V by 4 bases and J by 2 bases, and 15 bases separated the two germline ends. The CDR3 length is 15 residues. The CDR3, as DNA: TGCGCCAGCAGCCCTCTGGGGGGAGATCCCTACGAGCAGTACTTC. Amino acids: CASSPLGGDPYEQYF.

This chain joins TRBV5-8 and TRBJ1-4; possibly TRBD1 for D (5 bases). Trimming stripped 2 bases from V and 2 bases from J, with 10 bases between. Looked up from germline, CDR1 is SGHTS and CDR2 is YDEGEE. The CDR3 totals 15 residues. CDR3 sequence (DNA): TGTGCCAGCAGCTTCGGGGGATTTACTAATGAAAAACTGTTTTTT. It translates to CASSFGGFTNEKLFF. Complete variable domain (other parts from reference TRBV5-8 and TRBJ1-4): EAGVTQSPTHLIKTRGQQATLRCSPISGHTSVYWYQQALGLGLQFLLWYDEGEERNRGNFPPRFSGRQFPNYSSELNVNALELEDSALYLCASSFGGFTNEKLFFGSGTQLSVL.

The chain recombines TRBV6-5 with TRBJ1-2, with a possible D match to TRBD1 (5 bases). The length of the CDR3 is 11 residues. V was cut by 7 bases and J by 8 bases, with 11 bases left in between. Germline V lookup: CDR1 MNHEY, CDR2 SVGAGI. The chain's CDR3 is CASKAAGGYTF. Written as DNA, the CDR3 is TGTGCCAGCAAGGCGGCAGGGGGCTACACCTTC.

This CDR3 reads CASTAGGPNTEAFF. In DNA form, the CDR3 reads TGTGCCAGCACCGCGGGGGGCCCGAACACTGAAGCTTTCTTT. The rearrangement uses TRBV6-5 and TRBJ1-1; D might be TRBD1 (6 bases). The CDR3 contains 14 residues. Between the trimmed V and J ends, which lost 7 bases and 1 base, there was a span of 13 bases. Germline lookup yields CDR1 MNHEY and CDR2 SVGAGI.

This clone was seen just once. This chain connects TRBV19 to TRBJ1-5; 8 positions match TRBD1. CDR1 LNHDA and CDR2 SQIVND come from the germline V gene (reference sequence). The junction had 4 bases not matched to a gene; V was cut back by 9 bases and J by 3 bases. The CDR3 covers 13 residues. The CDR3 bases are TGTGCCAGCGGACAGGGTATCAATCAGCCCCAGCATTTT. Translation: CASGQGINQPQHF. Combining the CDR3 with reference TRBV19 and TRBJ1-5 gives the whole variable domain DGGITQSPKYLFRKEGQNVTLSCEQNLNHDAMYWYRQDPGQGLRLIYYSQIVNDFQKGDIAEGYSVSREKKESFPLTVTSAQKNPTAFYLCASGQGINQPQHFGDGTRLSIL.

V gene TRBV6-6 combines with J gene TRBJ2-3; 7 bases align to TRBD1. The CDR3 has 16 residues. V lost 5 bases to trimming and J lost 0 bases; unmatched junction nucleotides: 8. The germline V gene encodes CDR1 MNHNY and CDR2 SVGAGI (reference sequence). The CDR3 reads CASSRRQGRSTDTQYF. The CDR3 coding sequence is TGTGCCAGCAGTCGACGACAGGGCAGAAGCACAGATACGCAGTATTTT.

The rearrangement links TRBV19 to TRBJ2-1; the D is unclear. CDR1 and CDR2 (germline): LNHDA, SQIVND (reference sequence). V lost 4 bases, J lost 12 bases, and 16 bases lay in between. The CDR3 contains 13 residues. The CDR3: CASSKSLPSGQFF. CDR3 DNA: TGTGCCAGTAGTAAGTCCCTACCCAGTGGGCAGTTCTTC.